The source of this TCR beta chain is a study of blood T cell repertoires in COVID-19. In the source study's methods: It was from reference gene primer amplification that nucleated cell counts were estimated. The repertoire was sequenced with immunoSEQ multiplex PCR; TCRdb's copy has only in-frame clones and lacks some. The V and J calls and the clone size are those of that table, but D and trimming were determined from the DNA. The sample yields fewer than 300,000 clones, about 80% seen once. CDR1 SGHNT and CDR2 YYREEE come from the germline V gene (reference sequence). The V and J ends lost 4 bases and 2 bases, in that order; junction bases with no gene match: 7. The CDR3 consists of 15 residues.

This chain uses TRBV5-4 with TRBJ2-7; 9 nucleotides agree with TRBD1. Material: peripheral blood. This TCR derives from a woman older than 75 with acute or convalescent COVID-19. The CDR3 DNA reads TGTGCCAGCAGCATCGGGACAGGGCTTCCCTACGAGCAGTACTTC. It encodes CASSIGTGLPYEQYF.